Following are 6 T cell receptor beta chains from one sample sequenced in a study of blood T cell repertoires in COVID-19. Only in-frame clones appear in the TCRdb table, and some are missing; sequencing was by immunoSEQ multiplex PCR. Found here are 200,000 or so clones, about 88% of them singletons; the top ten hold 13% to 15%. Sequencing was done on a sample of peripheral blood. The receptors come from a man under 40 with active or convalescent COVID-19.

J is TRBJ2-1 and V is TRBV30; TRBD2 agrees at 11 bases. Germline values: CDR1 GTSNPN, CDR2 SVGIG (reference sequence). The CDR3 covers 16 residues. The V and J ends lost 1 base and 4 bases, in that order; junction bases with no gene match: 6. The CDR3 is CAWSGLVAGGYNEQFF. Written as DNA, the CDR3 is TGTGCCTGGAGTGGCCTCGTAGCGGGGGGGTACAATGAGCAGTTCTTC.

This chain links TRBV3-1 (or the pseudogene TRBV3-2) with TRBJ2-1; TRBD1 agrees at 8 bases. Germline lookup yields CDR1 LGHDT and CDR2 YNNKEL (reference sequence). V shed 3 bases, J shed 4 bases, and the junction held 5 bases outside the gene matches. This CDR3 has 15 amino acids. In nucleotides, the CDR3 is TGTGCCAGCAGCCAGTCAGGGGGCTGGTACAATGAGCAGTTCTTC. Residues: CASSQSGGWYNEQFF.

In nucleotides, the CDR3 is TGTGCCTGGAGTGCCGGGACAAACACTGAAGCTTTCTTT. Translated, it gives CAWSAGTNTEAFF. The chain uses TRBV30 and TRBJ1-1, with D perhaps TRBD1 (6 bases). CDR1 and CDR2 (germline): GTSNPN, SVGIG (reference sequence). Trimming took off 1 base at V and 2 bases at J, with 8 bases between the two ends. CDR3 length equals 13 residues.

This clone has only a few counts. The chain joins TRBV7-6 to TRBJ1-2; 7 nucleotides align to TRBD1. Germline V CDR1 and CDR2: SGHVS, FNYEAQ. V shed 1 base and J 4 bases; nucleotides not matched to a gene: 6. The CDR3 contains 15 residues. CDR3 coding DNA: TGTGCCAGCAGCTTAGTGGGGACAGCAATCTATGGCTACACCTTC. Protein product: CASSLVGTAIYGYTF.

The rearrangement links TRBV4-2 to TRBJ2-3; the match to TRBD2 covers 9 bases. The ends lost 1 base at V and 3 bases at J; junction bases unmatched: 5. From germline, CDR1 is LGHNA and CDR2 YNFKEQ. The CDR3 totals 16 residues. The CDR3 sequence is CASSQGDLAGTDTQYF. Written as DNA, the CDR3 is TGTGCCAGCAGCCAAGGTGATCTAGCGGGGACAGATACGCAGTATTTT.

J is TRBJ2-5 and V is TRBV5-6; TRBD1 is a possible D gene (5 bases). Germline-derived CDR1 and CDR2 are SGHDT and YYEEEE. V was shortened by 5 bases and J by 3 bases, with 11 bases between the two germline ends. The CDR3 spans 13 residues. The CDR3 region has the DNA TGTGCCAGCAGTATTGGGGCAGAAGAGACCCAGTACTTC. Translating gives CASSIGAEETQYF.